Following are 28 T cell receptor beta chains from one sample sequenced in a study of cytomegalovirus exposure and HLA in healthy donors. It was with 60 Vbeta and 13 Jbeta primers that the PCR ran. TCRdb's copy holds only in-frame clones and misses some; the assay was immunoSEQ multiplex PCR. The sample holds about 130,000 clones, approximately 70% seen once. Sequenced material: PBMCs. Receptors originate from a woman between 55 and 75 years old in good health and CMV-seropositive.

For the CDR3, the DNA is TGTGCCAGCAGTGAAGGTGGCGGGAACTCCTACGAGCAGTACTTC. It translates to CASSEGGGNSYEQYF. The gene calls are TRBV6-1 and TRBJ2-7, with D possibly being TRBD2 (6 bases). The V gene lost 1 base and the J gene lost 0 bases, with 10 bases spanning the gap. The CDR3 runs to 15 residues. Germline assignment: CDR1 MNHNS and CDR2 SASEGT.

This clone has more than one count but fewer than ten. As DNA, the CDR3 is TGTGCCAGCAGCGGACCGGGACAGACCTATGGCTACACCTTC. It encodes CASSGPGQTYGYTF. The rearrangement links TRBV2 to TRBJ1-2; 7 bases line up with TRBD1. The CDR3 spans 14 residues. V was clipped by 6 bases and J by 4 bases; unmatched bases: 8. Germline CDR1 reads SNHLY; CDR2 reads FYNNEI.

The chain uses TRBV15 and TRBJ1-2, with unresolved D. This CDR3 has 12 amino acids. CDR1 and CDR2 from the germline V gene are LNHNV and YYDKDF (reference sequence). Trimming left V 8 bases short and J 2 bases short, with 9 bases between. The CDR3 reads CATGEGNYGYTF. The CDR3 region has the DNA TGTGCCACCGGGGAGGGCAACTATGGCTACACCTTC.

This chain connects TRBV6-1 to TRBJ2-7; 8 nucleotides match TRBD1. Per germline, CDR1 MNHNS and CDR2 SASEGT. The ends lost 2 bases at V and 3 bases at J; junction bases unmatched: 9. The length of the CDR3 is 16 residues. This CDR3 reads CASSEQGAGKGYEQYF. The CDR3 coding sequence is TGTGCCAGCAGTGAACAGGGGGCGGGGAAGGGCTACGAGCAGTACTTC.

The rearrangement uses TRBV19 and TRBJ2-5; 10 bases are a match to TRBD1. CDR1 and CDR2 from the germline V gene are LNHDA and SQIVND (reference sequence). The CDR3 sequence is 16 residues long. The V and J ends lost 5 bases and 5 bases, in that order; junction bases with no gene match: 11. The CDR3 protein is CASSRRGTGASETQYF. Here the CDR3 DNA reads TGTGCCAGTAGTCGCAGAGGGACAGGGGCAAGTGAGACCCAGTACTTC.

For this clone: In the same sample, other DNA sequences code for this CDR3. V is TRBV5-1 and J is TRBJ2-1; TRBD2 aligns across 11 bases. Trimming removed 5 bases from V and 2 bases from J; junction bases left unmatched: 3. The germline V gene has CDR1 SGHRS and CDR2 YFSETQ. The CDR3 totals 15 residues. The CDR3 sequence: CASRGLAEPYNEQFF. CDR3 bases: TGCGCCAGCAGGGGACTAGCGGAGCCCTACAATGAGCAGTTCTTC.

This rearrangement joins TRBV6-6 to TRBJ2-5, with 12 bases that match TRBD2. V gave up 6 bases and J gave up 2 bases; unmatched junction bases: 7. CDR1 is MNHNY and CDR2 is SVGAGI in the germline V gene (reference sequence). The CDR3 runs 16 residues. The CDR3 loop reads CASSRRLAGDQETQYF. The CDR3, as DNA: TGTGCCAGCAGCCGACGACTAGCGGGAGATCAAGAGACCCAGTACTTC.

The chain carries TRBV5-6 and TRBJ2-3, with TRBD2 matching over 11 bases. The CDR3 covers 15 residues. From germline, CDR1 is SGHDT and CDR2 YYEEEE. Trimming took 0 bases from V and 7 from J; bases not matched to a gene: 4. The CDR3 protein is CASSLVAGGPNTQYF. The DNA for the CDR3 is TGTGCCAGCAGCTTGGTAGCGGGAGGGCCGAATACGCAGTATTTT.

This chain connects TRBV2 to TRBJ1-1; the match to TRBD1 covers 8 bases. The CDR3 runs 13 residues. The trim removed 6 bases at V and 4 bases at J, leaving 4 bases unmatched. Germline assignment: CDR1 SNHLY and CDR2 FYNNEI. CDR3 sequence: CASRITGGTEAFF. The DNA of the CDR3 is TGTGCCAGCAGAATCACAGGGGGCACTGAAGCTTTCTTT.

V usage is TRBV7-8 and J usage is TRBJ1-2, with D possibly TRBD1 on 5 matching bases. There are 14 residues in the CDR3. V was pared by 5 bases and J by 3 bases, with 13 bases between. Germline assignment: CDR1 SGHVS and CDR2 FQNEAQ. The CDR3 spells CASSRLGADYGYTF. In DNA form, the CDR3 reads TGTGCCAGCAGCCGGCTTGGGGCAGACTATGGCTACACCTTC.

Here the CDR3 DNA reads TGTGCTAGTGCGACTAGCGGGAGGGCAGATACGCAGTATTTT. Residues: CASATSGRADTQYF. The chain carries TRBV12-5 and TRBJ2-3; 14 bases align to TRBD2. Trimming cost V 7 bases and J 4 bases; bases outside gene matches: 1. Per the germline V gene, CDR1 is LGHNT and CDR2 is FRNRAP. This CDR3 has 14 residues. Together with reference TRBV12-5 and TRBJ2-3, the CDR3 gives the full variable domain: DARVTQTPRHKVTEMGQEVTMRCQPILGHNTVFWYRQTMMQGLELLAYFRNRAPLDDSGMPKDRFSAEMPDATLATLKIQPSEPRDSAVYFCASATSGRADTQYFGPGTRLTVL.

Here the CDR3 DNA reads TGTGCCAGCAGCTTTGGGCTAGCCTCCTACGAGCAGTACTTC. Translated: CASSFGLASYEQYF. The J gene is TRBJ2-7, the V gene TRBV7-2, with D perhaps TRBD2 (5 bases). Between the trimmed V and J ends, which lost 3 bases and 0 bases, there was a span of 9 bases. CDR3 size: 14 residues. Germline CDR1 is SGHTA and CDR2 is FQGNSA.

This chain joins TRBV5-4 and TRBJ2-1; 9 bases fit TRBD2. The J segment lost 7 bases and the V segment lost 3 bases, leaving 8 bases of the junction unmatched. CDR3 size: 15 residues. Germline loops: CDR1 SGHNT, CDR2 YYREEE (reference sequence). CDR3 in DNA: TGTGCCAGCAGCTCGACTAGCGGAGGCCGGAATGAGCAGTTCTTC. Translating it yields CASSSTSGGRNEQFF.

The rearrangement uses TRBV5-1 and TRBJ2-5, with 7 bases fitting TRBD1. Losses at the gene ends were 2 bases for V and 0 bases for J; bases not matched to a gene: 10. Germline assignment: CDR1 SGHRS and CDR2 YFSETQ. This CDR3 region has 17 residues. CDR3 region: CASSFPIDREYQETQYF. DNA of the CDR3: TGCGCCAGCAGCTTCCCGATCGACAGGGAGTACCAAGAGACCCAGTACTTC.

V is TRBV7-3 and J is TRBJ2-6, with TRBD2 identical over 12 bases. Germline assignment: CDR1 SGHTA and CDR2 FQGTGA. The ends lost 4 bases at V and 4 bases at J; junction bases unmatched: 8. This CDR3 comprises 18 residues. CDR3 DNA: TGTGCCAGCAGCTACACTAGCGGGAGGCCGACGGGGGCCAACGTCCTGACTTTC. Translated, it gives CASSYTSGRPTGANVLTF. Supplemented by reference TRBV7-3 and TRBJ2-6, the full variable domain reads GAGVSQTPSNKVTEKGKYVELRCDPISGHTALYWYRQSLGQGPEFLIYFQGTGAADDSGLPNDRFFAVRPEGSVSTLKIQRTERGDSAVYLCASSYTSGRPTGANVLTFGAGSRLTVL.

The V gene is TRBV6-5, the J gene TRBJ2-7; 7 bases agree with TRBD2. V shed 2 bases, J shed 3 bases, and the junction held 7 bases outside the gene matches. The V gene's germline CDR1 is MNHEY and CDR2 SVGAGI. The CDR3 extends over 15 amino acids. The CDR3 region is CASSYRQGGLYEQYF. CDR3 sequence (DNA): TGTGCCAGCAGTTACCGGCAGGGAGGGCTCTACGAGCAGTACTTC.

V and J are TRBV5-1 and TRBJ2-7; 11 positions match TRBD2. The J segment lost 2 bases and the V segment lost 4 bases, leaving 5 bases of the junction unmatched. The CDR3 has 15 amino acids. Germline V gene lookup returns CDR1 SGHRS and CDR2 YFSETQ. The CDR3 nucleotides read TGCGCCAGCAGCCCTGGGGGACTAGCGGCCTACGAGCAGTACTTC. Its protein product is CASSPGGLAAYEQYF.

This clone was picked up one time. The chain carries TRBV12-5 and TRBJ2-1, with TRBD2 matching 8 bases. The length of the CDR3 is 13 residues. Trimming took 8 bases from V and 6 from J; bases not matched to a gene: 6. CDR1 is LGHNT, CDR2 FRNRAP, per germline. The CDR3 loop is CASSLAGSNEQFF. The CDR3 region has the DNA TGTGCTAGTAGTCTAGCGGGCTCCAATGAGCAGTTCTTC.

J is TRBJ1-1 and V is TRBV9; D is unresolved. With 0 bases removed from V and 8 bases from J, the gap between germline ends came to 11 bases. CDR1 is SGDLS, CDR2 YYNGEE, per germline. The CDR3 sequence is 13 residues long. CDR3: CASSVEQYGEAFF. In nucleotides, the CDR3 is TGTGCCAGCAGCGTAGAACAGTATGGGGAAGCTTTCTTT.

The chain is built from TRBV29-1 and TRBJ1-5; D unresolved. The germline gives CDR1 SQVTM, CDR2 ANQGSEA. V was pared by 4 bases and J by 0 bases, with 13 bases between. The CDR3 sequence is 15 residues long. The CDR3, as DNA: TGCAGCGTTGGGGGAGACGGCGATAGCAATCAGCCCCAGCATTTT. Its protein is CSVGGDGDSNQPQHF.

V usage is TRBV6-5 and J usage is TRBJ1-1, with 8 bases that match TRBD1. V was pared by 6 bases and J by 0 bases, with 6 bases of the junction left unmatched. The germline V gene has CDR1 MNHEY and CDR2 SVGAGI. The CDR3 consists of 15 residues. CDR3 nucleotides: TGTGCCAGCAGCGGACAGGGAGGATTGAACACTGAAGCTTTCTTT. Encoded protein: CASSGQGGLNTEAFF.

The chain recombines TRBV7-5 with TRBJ1-5. TRBV7-5 counts as a pseudogene. There are 14 residues in the CDR3. CDR3 sequence reads: CARSFLLSVQPQHF. The CDR3 bases are TGTGCCAGAAGCTTCCTCCTCTCGGTTCAGCCCCAGCATTTT.

The rearrangement uses TRBV18 and TRBJ1-5; 8 nucleotides align to TRBD1. V was clipped by 5 bases and J by 5 bases; unmatched bases: 5. CDR1 and CDR2 from the germline V gene are KGHSH and LQKENI. The CDR3 is 14 amino acids. The CDR3 sequence is CASSGTGDYQPQHF. The CDR3 region has the DNA TGTGCCAGCTCAGGGACAGGCGATTATCAGCCCCAGCATTTT.

The chain links TRBV5-1 to TRBJ2-7, with 8 bases that match TRBD2. The CDR3 sequence is 15 residues long. Unmatched junction bases numbered 8, after V lost 4 bases and J lost 2 bases. Germline CDR1 and CDR2: SGHRS and YFSETQ. CDR3 sequence reads: CASSAGTGGPYEQYF. The CDR3 nucleotides are TGCGCCAGCAGCGCCGGGACGGGGGGGCCCTACGAGCAGTACTTC. Full variable domain (remainder filled in from reference TRBV5-1 and TRBJ2-7): KAGVTQTPRYLIKTRGQQVTLSCSPISGHRSVSWYQQTPGQGLQFLFEYFSETQRNKGNFPGRFSGRQFSNSRSEMNVSTLELGDSALYLCASSAGTGGPYEQYFGPGTRLTVT.

This chain connects TRBV5-4 to TRBJ2-7; a weak D match, TRBD1 (6 bases). The CDR3 spans 15 residues. V gave up 4 bases and J gave up 1 base, with 15 bases separating them. From germline, CDR1 is SGHNT and CDR2 YYREEE (reference sequence). CDR3 sequence reads: CASSTTGSESYEQYF. In DNA form, the CDR3 reads TGTGCCAGCAGCACGACAGGATCTGAGTCCTACGAGCAGTACTTC.

This clone occurred a few times. The genes are TRBV7-9 and TRBJ1-2; D perhaps matches TRBD1 (5 bases). The V end was cut by 3 bases, the J end by 6 bases, with 14 bases between. Germline CDR1 SEHNR, CDR2 FQNEAQ (reference sequence). There are 14 residues in the CDR3. The DNA for the CDR3 is TGTGCCAGCAGCTTGAGGACCCCAGGGAATGGCTACACCTTC. Translation gives CASSLRTPGNGYTF.

This chain uses TRBV7-9 with TRBJ2-7; 8 nucleotides agree with TRBD1. The germline V gene encodes CDR1 SEHNR and CDR2 FQNEAQ (reference sequence). V lost 3 bases to trimming and J lost 1 base; unmatched junction nucleotides: 11. The CDR3 consists of 17 residues. CDR3 residues: CASSFLRTGTGSYEQYF. The CDR3 region has the DNA TGTGCCAGCAGCTTCCTGAGGACCGGGACAGGATCCTACGAGCAGTACTTC.

V is TRBV5-1 and J is TRBJ2-7, with 9 nucleotides matching TRBD1. Germline lookup yields CDR1 SGHRS and CDR2 YFSETQ. The CDR3 contains 15 residues. V lost 0 bases to trimming and J lost 1 base; unmatched junction nucleotides: 2. CDR3 coding DNA: TGCGCCAGCAGCTTGGGGGGACAGGGTTCCTACGAGCAGTACTTC. Translating it yields CASSLGGQGSYEQYF. Drawing the rest from reference TRBV5-1 and TRBJ2-7, the complete variable domain is KAGVTQTPRYLIKTRGQQVTLSCSPISGHRSVSWYQQTPGQGLQFLFEYFSETQRNKGNFPGRFSGRQFSNSRSEMNVSTLELGDSALYLCASSLGGQGSYEQYFGPGTRLTVT.